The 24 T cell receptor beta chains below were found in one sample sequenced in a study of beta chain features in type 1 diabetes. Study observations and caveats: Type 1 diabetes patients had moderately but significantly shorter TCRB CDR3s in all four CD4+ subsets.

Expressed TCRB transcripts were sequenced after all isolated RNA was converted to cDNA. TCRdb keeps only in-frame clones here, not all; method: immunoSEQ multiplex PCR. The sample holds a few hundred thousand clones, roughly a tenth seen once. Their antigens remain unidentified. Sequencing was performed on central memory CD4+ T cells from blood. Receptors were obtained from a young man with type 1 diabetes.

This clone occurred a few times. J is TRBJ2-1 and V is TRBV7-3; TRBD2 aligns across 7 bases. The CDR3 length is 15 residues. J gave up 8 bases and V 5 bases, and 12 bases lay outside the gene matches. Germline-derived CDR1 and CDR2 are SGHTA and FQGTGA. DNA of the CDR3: TGTGCCAGCAGCCCACGGGGGAGGGAGTGGGATGAGCAGTTCTTC. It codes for CASSPRGREWDEQFF.

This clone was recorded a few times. This CDR3 is CASSGWGGRDTEAFF. The CDR3, as DNA: TGCGCCAGCAGCGGCTGGGGCGGCCGGGACACTGAAGCTTTCTTT. This sequence joins TRBV5-1 and TRBJ1-1, with D possibly matching TRBD1 (5 bases). The germline V and J ends were trimmed by 4 bases and 3 bases, with 16 bases remaining between them. The CDR3 runs 15 residues. The germline V gene has CDR1 SGHRS and CDR2 YFSETQ. The whole variable domain, filled in from reference TRBV5-1 and TRBJ1-1, reads KAGVTQTPRYLIKTRGQQVTLSCSPISGHRSVSWYQQTPGQGLQFLFEYFSETQRNKGNFPGRFSGRQFSNSRSEMNVSTLELGDSALYLCASSGWGGRDTEAFFGQGTRLTVV.

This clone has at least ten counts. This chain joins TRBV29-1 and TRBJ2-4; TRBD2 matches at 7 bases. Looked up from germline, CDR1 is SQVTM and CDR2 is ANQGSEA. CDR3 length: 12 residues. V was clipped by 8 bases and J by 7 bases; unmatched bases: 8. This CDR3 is CSSYEGGNIQYF. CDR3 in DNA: TGCAGCTCCTATGAGGGAGGGAACATTCAGTACTTC.

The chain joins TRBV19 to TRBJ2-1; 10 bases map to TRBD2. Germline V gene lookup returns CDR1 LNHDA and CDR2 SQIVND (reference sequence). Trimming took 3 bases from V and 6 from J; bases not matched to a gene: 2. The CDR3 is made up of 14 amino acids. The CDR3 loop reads CASSMTSGLNEQFF. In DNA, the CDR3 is TGTGCCAGTAGTATGACTAGCGGGCTCAATGAGCAGTTCTTC.

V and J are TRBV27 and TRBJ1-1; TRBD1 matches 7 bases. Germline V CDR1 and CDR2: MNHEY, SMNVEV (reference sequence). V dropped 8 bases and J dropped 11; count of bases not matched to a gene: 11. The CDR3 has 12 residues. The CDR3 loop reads CASSTPTGSAFF. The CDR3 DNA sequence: TGTGCCAGCTCTACACCGACAGGGTCGGCTTTCTTT.

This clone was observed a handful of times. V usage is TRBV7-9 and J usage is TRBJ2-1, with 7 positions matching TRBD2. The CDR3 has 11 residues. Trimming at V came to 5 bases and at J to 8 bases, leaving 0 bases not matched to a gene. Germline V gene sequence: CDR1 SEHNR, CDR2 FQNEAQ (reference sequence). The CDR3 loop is CASSREDEQFF. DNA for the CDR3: TGTGCCAGCAGCCGGGAGGATGAGCAGTTCTTC.

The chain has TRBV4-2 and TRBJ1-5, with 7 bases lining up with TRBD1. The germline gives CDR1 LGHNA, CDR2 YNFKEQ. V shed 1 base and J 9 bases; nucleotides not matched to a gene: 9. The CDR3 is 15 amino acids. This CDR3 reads CASSQAGTEDRPQHF. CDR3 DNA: TGTGCCAGCAGCCAAGCTGGGACAGAGGACCGGCCCCAGCATTTT.

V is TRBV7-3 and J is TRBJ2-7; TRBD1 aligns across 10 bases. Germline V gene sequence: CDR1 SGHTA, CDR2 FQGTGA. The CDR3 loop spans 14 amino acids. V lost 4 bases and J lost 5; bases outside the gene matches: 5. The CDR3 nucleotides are TGTGCCAGCAGCTCGACAGGGGGCCGAAACGAGCAGTACTTC. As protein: CASSSTGGRNEQYF.

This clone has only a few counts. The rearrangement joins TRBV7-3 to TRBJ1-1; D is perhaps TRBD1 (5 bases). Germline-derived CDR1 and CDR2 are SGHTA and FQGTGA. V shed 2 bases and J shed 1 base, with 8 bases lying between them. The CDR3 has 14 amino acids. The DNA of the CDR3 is TGTGCCAGCAGCTTACAGGGTCGGAACACTGAAGCTTTCTTT. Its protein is CASSLQGRNTEAFF.

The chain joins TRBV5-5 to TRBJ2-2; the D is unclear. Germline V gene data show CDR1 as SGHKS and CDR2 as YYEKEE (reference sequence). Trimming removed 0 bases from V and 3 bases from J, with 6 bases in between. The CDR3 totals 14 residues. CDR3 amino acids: CASSLGQDTGELFF. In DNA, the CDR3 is TGTGCCAGCAGCTTGGGGCAAGACACCGGGGAGCTGTTTTTT. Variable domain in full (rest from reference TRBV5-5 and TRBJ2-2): DAGVTQSPTHLIKTRGQQVTLRCSPISGHKSVSWYQQVLGQGPQFIFQYYEKEERGRGNFPDRFSARQFPNYSSELNVNALLLGDSALYLCASSLGQDTGELFFGEGSRLTVL.

CDR3 sequence: CASSDTRRETQYF. CDR3 in DNA: TGTGCCAGCAGTGACACGCGTCGGGAGACCCAGTACTTC. J is TRBJ2-5 and V is TRBV6-1; D not resolved. Germline assignment: CDR1 MNHNS and CDR2 SASEGT. CDR3 length: 13 residues. The V end was cut by 3 bases, the J end by 5 bases, with 10 bases between.

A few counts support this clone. The CDR3 sequence is CASRESPSAYEQYF. The CDR3 DNA is TGTGCCAGCAGAGAATCTCCCTCGGCCTACGAGCAGTACTTC. The chain links TRBV2 to TRBJ2-7, with D hard to call. Germline lookup yields CDR1 SNHLY and CDR2 FYNNEI. Trimming removed 6 bases from V and 2 bases from J, with 14 bases in between. The CDR3 loop spans 14 amino acids.

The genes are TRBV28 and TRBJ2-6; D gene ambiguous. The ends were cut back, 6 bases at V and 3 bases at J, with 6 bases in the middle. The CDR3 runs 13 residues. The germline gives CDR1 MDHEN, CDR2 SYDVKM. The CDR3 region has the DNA TGTGCCAGCAGCCCACATGGGGCCAACGTCCTGACTTTC. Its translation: CASSPHGANVLTF. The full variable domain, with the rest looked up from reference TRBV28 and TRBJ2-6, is DVKVTQSSRYLVKRTGEKVFLECVQDMDHENMFWYRQDPGLGLRLIYFSYDVKMKEKGDIPEGYSVSREKKERFSLILESASTNQTSMYLCASSPHGANVLTFGAGSRLTVL.

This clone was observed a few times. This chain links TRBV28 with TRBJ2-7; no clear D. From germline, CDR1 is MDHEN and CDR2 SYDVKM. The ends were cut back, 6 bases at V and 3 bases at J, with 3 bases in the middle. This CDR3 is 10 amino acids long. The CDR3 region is CASRYYEQYF. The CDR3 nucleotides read TGTGCCAGCAGGTACTACGAGCAGTACTTC.

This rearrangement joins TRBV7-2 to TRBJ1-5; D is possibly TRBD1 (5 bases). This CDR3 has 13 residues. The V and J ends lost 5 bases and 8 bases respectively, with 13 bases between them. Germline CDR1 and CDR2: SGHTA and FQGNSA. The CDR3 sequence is CASSRDGIEPQHF. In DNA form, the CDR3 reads TGTGCCAGCAGCAGGGACGGGATTGAGCCCCAGCATTTT.

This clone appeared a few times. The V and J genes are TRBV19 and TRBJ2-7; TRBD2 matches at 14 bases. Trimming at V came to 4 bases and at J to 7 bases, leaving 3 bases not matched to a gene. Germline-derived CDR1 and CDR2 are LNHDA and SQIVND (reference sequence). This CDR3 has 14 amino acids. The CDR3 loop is CASSTGLAGEEQYF. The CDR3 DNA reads TGTGCCAGTAGTACGGGACTAGCGGGGGAAGAGCAGTACTTC.

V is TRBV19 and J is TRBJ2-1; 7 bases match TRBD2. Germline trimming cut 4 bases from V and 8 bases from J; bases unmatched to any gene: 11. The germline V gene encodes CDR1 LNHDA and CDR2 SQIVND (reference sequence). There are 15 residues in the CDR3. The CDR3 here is CASSSGSLYFDEQFF. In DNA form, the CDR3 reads TGTGCCAGTAGTAGCGGGAGTCTATATTTCGATGAGCAGTTCTTC.

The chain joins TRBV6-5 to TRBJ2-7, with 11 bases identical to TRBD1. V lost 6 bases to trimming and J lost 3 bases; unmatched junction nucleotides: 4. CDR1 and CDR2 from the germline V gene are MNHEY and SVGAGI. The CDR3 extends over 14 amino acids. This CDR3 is CASRGTGGLYEQYF. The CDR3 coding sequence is TGTGCCAGCAGGGGGACAGGGGGGCTCTACGAGCAGTACTTC.

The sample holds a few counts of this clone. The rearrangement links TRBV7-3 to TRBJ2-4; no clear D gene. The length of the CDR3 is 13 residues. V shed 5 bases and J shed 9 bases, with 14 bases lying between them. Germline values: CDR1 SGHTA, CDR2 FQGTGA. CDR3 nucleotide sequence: TGTGCCAGCAGCCGGAATGAGGTGGCCATTCAGTACTTC. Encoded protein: CASSRNEVAIQYF.

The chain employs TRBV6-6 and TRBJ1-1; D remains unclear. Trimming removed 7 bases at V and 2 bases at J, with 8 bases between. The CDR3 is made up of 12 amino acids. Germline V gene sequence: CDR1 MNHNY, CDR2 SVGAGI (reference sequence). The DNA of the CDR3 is TGTGCCAGCAAAACGGAAAACACTGAAGCTTTCTTT. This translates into CASKTENTEAFF.

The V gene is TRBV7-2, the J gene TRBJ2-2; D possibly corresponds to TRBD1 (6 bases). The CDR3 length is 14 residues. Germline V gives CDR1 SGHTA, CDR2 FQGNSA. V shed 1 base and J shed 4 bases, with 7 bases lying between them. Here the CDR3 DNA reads TGTGCCAGCAGCTTAGAAGGGGGCACCGGGGAGCTGTTTTTT. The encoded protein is CASSLEGGTGELFF.

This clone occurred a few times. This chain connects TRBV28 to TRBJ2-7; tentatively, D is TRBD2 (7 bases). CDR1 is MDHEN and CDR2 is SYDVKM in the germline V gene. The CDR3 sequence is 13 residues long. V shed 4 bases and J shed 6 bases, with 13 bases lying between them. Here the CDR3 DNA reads TGTGCCAGCAGTTCTGGGGGGGCCGGCGAGCAGTACTTC. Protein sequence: CASSSGGAGEQYF. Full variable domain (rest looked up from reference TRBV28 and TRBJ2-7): DVKVTQSSRYLVKRTGEKVFLECVQDMDHENMFWYRQDPGLGLRLIYFSYDVKMKEKGDIPEGYSVSREKKERFSLILESASTNQTSMYLCASSSGGAGEQYFGPGTRLTVT.

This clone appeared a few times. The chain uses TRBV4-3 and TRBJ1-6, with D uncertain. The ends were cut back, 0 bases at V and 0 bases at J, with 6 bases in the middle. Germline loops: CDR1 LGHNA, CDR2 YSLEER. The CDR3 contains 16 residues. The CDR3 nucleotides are TGCGCCAGCAGCCAAGATAATTACTCCTATAATTCACCCCTCCACTTT. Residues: CASSQDNYSYNSPLHF.

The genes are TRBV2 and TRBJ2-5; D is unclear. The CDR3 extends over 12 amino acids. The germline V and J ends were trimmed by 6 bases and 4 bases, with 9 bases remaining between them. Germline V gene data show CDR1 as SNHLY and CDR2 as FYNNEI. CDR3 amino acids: CASRERVETQYF. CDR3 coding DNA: TGTGCCAGCAGGGAAAGGGTAGAGACCCAGTACTTC.